Listed below are T cell receptor beta chains from one sample, sequenced in a study of blood T cell repertoires in COVID-19. Generated by immunoSEQ multiplex PCR, the TCRdb table keeps only in-frame clones and is missing some. The table has 200,000 to 300,000 clones, around nine tenths seen once; the top ten hold more than 0.65%. Input material: peripheral blood. These receptors all come from a man aged 25-40 years with COVID-19, enrolled during active disease. CDR3s include the opening cysteine and the closing phenylalanine or tryptophan. The order of the fields is V gene, clone size, D gene, J gene, CDR3 protein, CDR3 DNA. A D gene is named only where the DNA matches it firmly. Clone size is stated in some rows and not others, as once, few, many or a class when expanded.

>TRBV2|.|.|TRBJ2-7
CASSEPLYGGGDYEQYF
TGTGCCAGCAGTGAACCCTTGTACGGCGGGGGCGACTACGAGCAGTACTTC
>TRBV5-4|.|.|TRBJ2-7
CASSLVGDRAYEQYF
TGTGCCAGCAGCTTGGTAGGAGACAGAGCCTACGAGCAGTACTTC
>TRBV7-9|.|.|TRBJ1-2
CASSLEGWSISGGYTF
TGTGCCAGCAGCTTAGAGGGGTGGTCGATCTCGGGCGGCTACACCTTC
>TRBV7-6|.|TRBD1|TRBJ2-3
CASSRRQGGTDTQYF
TGTGCCAGCAGCCGTAGACAGGGCGGCACAGATACGCAGTATTTT
>TRBV5-5|.|.|TRBJ1-1
CASSSPTGLGTEAFF
TGTGCCAGCAGTTCCCCCACAGGGTTGGGCACTGAAGCTTTCTTT
>TRBV7-3|once|.|TRBJ2-3
CASSLIAASTDTQYF
TGTGCCAGCAGCTTAATTGCGGCGTCCACAGATACGCAGTATTTT
>TRBV3-1/TRBV3-2|.|TRBD1|TRBJ2-6
CASSQVRDRGYSGANVLTF
TGTGCCAGCAGCCAAGTTAGGGACAGGGGCTACTCTGGGGCCAACGTCCTGACTTTC
>TRBV6-5|.|.|TRBJ2-7
CASSYRQAPWPYEQYF
TGTGCCAGCAGTTATCGCCAGGCGCCTTGGCCCTACGAGCAGTACTTC
>TRBV30|.|.|TRBJ1-2
CALRGSYRAGYGYTF
TGTGCCTTAAGAGGGAGTTACAGGGCGGGTTATGGCTACACCTTC
>TRBV27|.|.|TRBJ2-4
CASLPPGGVWAKNIQYF
TGTGCCAGCCTCCCCCCCGGAGGGGTGTGGGCCAAAAACATTCAGTACTTC
>TRBV2|.|TRBD1|TRBJ1-5
CASSEWRTGGNQPQHF
TGTGCCAGCAGTGAATGGCGGACAGGAGGGAATCAGCCCCAGCATTTT
>TRBV6-6|once|.|TRBJ1-5
CASSAGGGPNQPQHF
TGTGCCAGCAGTGCCGGGGGGGGGCCCAATCAGCCCCAGCATTTT
>TRBV5-1|.|TRBD2|TRBJ2-5
CASSRSGGEAETQYF
TGCGCCAGCAGCAGAAGCGGGGGGGAGGCGGAGACCCAGTACTTC
>TRBV18|.|.|TRBJ1-2
CASSRGGDYGYTF
TGTGCCAGCTCACGAGGCGGTGACTATGGCTACACCTTC
>TRBV6-5|.|TRBD2|TRBJ2-5
CASRRAGAEQETQYF
TGTGCCAGCAGGCGAGCGGGGGCCGAACAAGAGACCCAGTACTTC
>TRBV5-1|.|TRBD2|TRBJ2-3
CASSVGLAGGPDTQYF
TGCGCCAGCAGCGTGGGACTAGCGGGGGGGCCTGATACGCAGTATTTT
>TRBV19|.|TRBD1|TRBJ1-1
CASSPGTGALNTEAFF
TGTGCCAGTAGTCCCGGGACAGGAGCGCTGAACACTGAAGCTTTCTTT
>TRBV9|.|TRBD1|TRBJ1-5
CASSPSTGINNQPQHF
TGTGCCAGCAGCCCATCGACAGGGATAAACAATCAGCCCCAGCATTTT
>TRBV27|.|.|TRBJ1-1
CASSFSYNTEAFF
TGTGCCAGCAGTTTTAGCTATAACACTGAAGCTTTCTTT
>TRBV4-1|once|TRBD1|TRBJ1-2
CASSQVQGNYGYTF
TGCGCCAGCAGCCAGGTACAGGGGAACTATGGCTACACCTTC
>TRBV5-4|.|.|TRBJ1-1
CASSSQGMNTEAFF
TGTGCCAGCAGCTCACAGGGCATGAACACTGAAGCTTTCTTT
>TRBV5-4|.|TRBD1|TRBJ2-7
CASSPRDSFYEQYF
TGTGCCAGCAGCCCCCGGGACAGCTTCTACGAGCAGTACTTC
>TRBV2|once|TRBD1|TRBJ1-1
CASSEGGTGLGDTEAFF
TGTGCCAGCAGTGAAGGGGGGACAGGTCTTGGGGACACTGAAGCTTTCTTT